This TCR beta chain was profiled in a study of radiotherapy plus CTLA-4 blockade in lung cancer. Overall study findings and caveats: Strongest reported response predictors: early blood clone changes and post-radiation interferon-beta.

The protocol was immunoSEQ multiplex PCR, while the TCRdb copy is restricted to in-frame clones and leaves out a portion. The sample consists of over 70,000 clones, approximately 86% of them appearing once. The study treated chemo-refractory metastatic non-small-cell lung cancer patients with focal radiation plus ipilimumab CTLA-4 blockade. About this clone itself: Antigen unknown.

This specimen was peripheral blood, taken from a patient treated with radiotherapy plus ipilimumab. The sequence derives from a human donor with non-small cell lung cancer who had a partial response to radiotherapy plus ipilimumab.

In DNA, the CDR3 is TGTGCCAGTACCTCCCTCGGGAACTATGGCTACACCTTC. It translates to CASTSLGNYGYTF. The genes are TRBV19 and TRBJ1-2; D is unresolved. The CDR3 extends over 13 amino acids. Germline V gene lookup returns CDR1 LNHDA and CDR2 SQIVND (reference sequence). V was clipped by 7 bases and J by 2 bases, with 11 bases between them.